This is a list of T cell receptor beta chains from one sample in a study of blood T cells in healthy people across ages. In TCRdb, the 5' RACE reads were re-called with MiXCR into one record per CDR3 protein. The top ten hold 3% to 4% of the sample, which has around 500,000 distinct CDR3 sequences, about a quarter seen once. This same sample was also taken into another study, of T cells of mothers and their children.

The source material was blood. The origin of the receptors is a boy between 2 and 10 years old in good health. Each CDR3 is given with its conserved first and last residue. The D gene is left open where the match is weak. Clone size is not always given. Where it is, it says once, few, many or a class for expanded clones.

-,TRBJ1-1,once,TRBV5-1,TGCGCCAGCAATGAGAGGGGGAACACTGAAGCTTTCTTT,CASNERGNTEAFF
TRBD2,TRBJ2-1,many,TRBV5-1,TGCGCCAGCAGCTTGGGGGCTAGCGGGACCGGAGATGAGCAGTTCTTC,CASSLGASGTGDEQFF
TRBD1,TRBJ1-2,-,TRBV7-8,TGTGCCAGCAGCTTAGCCGAGACAGGGGCTGGCGGCTACACCTTC,CASSLAETGAGGYTF
-,TRBJ2-1,-,TRBV12-3/TRBV12-4,TGTGCCAGCAGGAAACTGGGGGCCGGGGGCCATGAGCAGTTCTTC,CASRKLGAGGHEQFF
TRBD2,TRBJ2-6,few,TRBV7-8,TGTGCCAGCAGCTTAGCGACGGGAGGGTGGTCTGGGGCCAACGTCCTGACTTTC,CASSLATGGWSGANVLTF
-,TRBJ2-7,few,TRBV3-1,TGTGCCAGCAGCCAAACCGGGACGGGGACCTACGAGCAGTACTTC,CASSQTGTGTYEQYF
TRBD2,TRBJ2-1,-,TRBV6-2/TRBV6-3,TGTGCCAGCAGTCAATGGACTAGCGGGCCCTACAATGAGCAGTTCTTC,CASSQWTSGPYNEQFF
TRBD2,TRBJ2-1,few,TRBV5-1,TGCGCCAGCAGCTTGGAGACTAGCGGGGGGGCGGATGAGCAGTTCTTC,CASSLETSGGADEQFF
-,TRBJ1-6,-,TRBV27,TGTGCCAGCAAGGGGGTTTCGGTGAAGTCCTATAATTCACCCCTCCACTTT,CASKGVSVKSYNSPLHF
-,TRBJ1-3,-,TRBV12-3/TRBV12-4,TGTGCCAGCAGTTTATGGCAGGAGTACTCTGGAAACACCATATATTTT,CASSLWQEYSGNTIYF
TRBD2,TRBJ2-5,-,TRBV5-1,TGCGCCAGCGCCGTAGCTCCTAGCGGACAAGAGACCCAGTACTTC,CASAVAPSGQETQYF
-,TRBJ2-5,few,TRBV7-9,TGTGCCAGCAGCTTATTGGATAATGGGGGGTTCGAGACCCAGTACTTC,CASSLLDNGGFETQYF
TRBD2,TRBJ2-5,-,TRBV2,TGTGCCAGCAGTGGGACTAGCGGGGGCGCAGAGACCCAGTACTTC,CASSGTSGGAETQYF
-,TRBJ1-6,-,TRBV5-1,TGCGCCAGCAGCCCCCGAGGTGGGGGCACGGATTCACCCCTCCACTTT,CASSPRGGGTDSPLHF
-,TRBJ2-5,-,TRBV7-2,TGTGCCAGCAGCTTAGGGCCCTTTCCCGGGACCATCCAAGAGACCCGGTACTTC,CASSLGPFPGTIQETRYF
-,TRBJ2-5,-,TRBV18,TGTGCCAGCTCACCCTCCCAGGGGTTGAGAGAGACCCAGTACTTC,CASSPSQGLRETQYF
TRBD2,TRBJ2-7,few,TRBV11-2,TGTGCCAGCAACTTAGAAGGGAGGGCCTACTACGAGCAGTACTTC,CASNLEGRAYYEQYF
-,TRBJ2-3,few,TRBV15,TGTGCCACCAGCAGAGAACAGGGCACAGATACGCAGTATTTT,CATSREQGTDTQYF
TRBD2,TRBJ2-6,-,TRBV4-3,TGCGCCAGCAGCCCGGGACTAGCGGGAGACTCTGGGACCAACGTCCTGACTTTC,CASSPGLAGDSGTNVLTF
-,TRBJ1-4,few,TRBV10-1,TGCGCCAGCAGTGGGGACACTAATGAAAAACTGTTTTTT,CASSGDTNEKLFF
-,TRBJ1-4,-,TRBV20-1,TGCAGTGTTCTCATTGGGGGTGAAAAACTGTTTTTT,CSVLIGGEKLFF
TRBD1,TRBJ1-2,many,TRBV7-2,TGTGCCAGCATGGGACAGAGAGTGGGCTATGGCTACACCTTC,CASMGQRVGYGYTF
TRBD1,TRBJ2-2,-,TRBV6-5,TGTGCCAGCAGTTACATATCGGGGACAGGGGGTTTTGGGGAGCTGTTTTTT,CASSYISGTGGFGELFF
-,TRBJ1-6,few,TRBV7-2,TGTGCCAGCGGGGGGGAAGGCAGTTCACCCCTCCACTTT,CASGGEGSSPLHF
-,TRBJ1-2,few,TRBV11-1,TGTGCCAGCAGCTTAACCGCGGGAGGACCTAACTATGGCTACACCTTC,CASSLTAGGPNYGYTF
-,TRBJ2-1,few,TRBV7-3,TGTGCCAGCAGCGCGACAGGTTGGGGTGAGCAGTTCTTC,CASSATGWGEQFF
-,TRBJ1-2,few,TRBV3-1,TGTGCCAGCAGCCAAGAAATTGGCAGTAGCTATGGCTACACCTTC,CASSQEIGSSYGYTF
TRBD2,TRBJ2-5,-,TRBV2,TGTGCCAGCAGTGAACTGGAGCGGGGGGGCCTGAAGACCCAGTACTTC,CASSELERGGLKTQYF